The 3 T cell receptor beta chains below come from one sample, sequenced in a study of Ad26.COV2.S vaccination and SARS-CoV-2 variants. The treatment: around 19 received Ad26.COV2.S at low or high dose, single or two shots; roughly five received placebo; per-sample allocation not given. All samples were drawn on day 63, counting from the first vaccine or placebo injection. TCRdb's table, derived via immunoSEQ multiplex PCR, lists solely in-frame clones and lacks some. The table lists fewer than 500,000 clones, 80% to 95% of them singletons. This specimen consisted of peripheral blood, obtained in a trial of Ad26.COV2.S vaccine versus placebo. Receptor source: a person aged 18 to 59 who received the Ad26.COV2.S COVID-19 vaccine or a placebo.

The chain has TRBV6-2 or TRBV6-3 and TRBJ2-5; 9 bases line up with TRBD1. V was pared by 4 bases and J by 5 bases, with 17 bases of the junction left unmatched. The V gene's germline CDR1 is MNHEY and CDR2 SVGEGT. The CDR3 spans 18 residues. The CDR3 here is CASSSSAYDRGKRETQYF. The CDR3 DNA sequence: TGTGCCAGCAGTTCCTCAGCCTACGACAGGGGGAAGCGGGAGACCCAGTACTTC.

The rearrangement uses TRBV10-3 and TRBJ2-7, with D possibly TRBD1 on 5 matching bases. Germline V gene lookup returns CDR1 ENHRY and CDR2 SYGVKD. V lost 7 bases to trimming and J lost 3 bases, with 10 bases between them. CDR3 size: 12 residues. The CDR3 DNA sequence: TGTGCCATCATGGACAATGACTACGAGCAGTACTTC. Its translation is CAIMDNDYEQYF.

This clone was detected once. The chain is built from TRBV9 and TRBJ2-7, with 13 bases matching TRBD2. The J segment lost 11 bases and the V segment lost 4 bases, leaving 9 bases of the junction unmatched. The CDR3 has 14 amino acids. Per germline, CDR1 SGDLS and CDR2 YYNGEE. CDR3: CASSPGLAGDPKYF. The CDR3 coding sequence is TGTGCCAGCAGCCCAGGACTAGCGGGAGATCCGAAGTACTTC.